The text below deals with one T cell receptor beta chain. No antigen is known for it. The data originate from a study of type 1 and type 2 diabetes patients. Whole-study context: T cells were magnetically sorted from PBMCs as CD4+ or CD8+ subsets.

PCR was run on genomic DNA. A primer set of 30 forward and 13 reverse primers amplified the CDR3. TCRdb re-derived calls from the multiplex PCR reads in MiXCR, one entry per CDR3 protein. The sample includes about 290,000 distinct CDR3 sequences, around 47% of them seen just once. Germline V gene sequence: CDR1 SGHRS, CDR2 YFSETQ. This CDR3 is built from 15 residues. J gave up 7 bases and V 4 bases, and 6 bases lay outside the gene matches. Diabetic patients met standard criteria for type 1 or type 2 diabetes. Around 10 milliliters of peripheral blood were drawn from each donor. Findings and limits, study-wide: Between type 2 diabetes and control samples, V and J usage averaged approximately 0.97 correlation.

Sequences were obtained from peripheral blood mononuclear cells (PBMCs). This TCR was recovered from a man younger than 30 with type 2 diabetes. The rearrangement links TRBV5-1 to TRBJ2-7; 15 bases map to TRBD2. The chain's CDR3 is CASSGGTSGRCEQYF. The CDR3, as DNA: TGCGCCAGCAGCGGAGGGACTAGCGGGAGGTGTGAGCAGTACTTC.